The sample holds many counts of the clone carrying this TCR beta chain. The antigen is not known. This CDR3 is also generated by other DNA sequences in the sample. Trimming cost V 4 bases and J 4 bases, with 8 bases left between them. The CDR3 extends over 13 amino acids. Germline loops: CDR1 SGHDN, CDR2 FVKESK. The assay was immunoSEQ multiplex PCR, and TCRdb's table has in-frame clones only and misses some. Of approximately 60,000 clones listed, 70% to 90% were seen once; the top ten hold 7.5% to 10%. The data originate from a study of OX40 agonist ivuxolimab in advanced cancers. Across the study: Participants could have had prior anti-PD-1, anti-PD-L1 or anti-CTLA-4 therapy, and around 43% had some. General study results and limits: Average numbers of expanded clones were greater in CD8+ T cells than in CD4+. Normalized T-cell clonal expansion was also low in some nonresponders. Among the least clonally expanded were partial responders at 0.1-3.0 mg/kg.

The source of this sequence is an adult with an advanced solid tumor such as melanoma, head and neck, liver or kidney cancer. The rearrangement joins TRBV14 to TRBJ1-5, with D perhaps matching TRBD1 (5 bases). Sample: CD4+ or CD8+ T cells sorted from blood, taken in a trial of the OX40 agonist ivuxolimab. CDR3 DNA: TGTGCCAGCAGCCCCGCAGGGAATCAGCCCCAGCATTTT. Amino acid sequence: CASSPAGNQPQHF.